The clone carrying this TCR beta chain was detected ten times or more. The sample is drawn from a study of blood T cell repertoires in COVID-19. As for the study in general: COVID-19 samples from acute and convalescent phases originated in the United States, Italy and Spain.

The germline gives CDR1 SGHTA, CDR2 FQGNSA. The CDR3 runs 15 residues. Trimming took 1 base from V and 7 from J; bases not matched to a gene: 4. Participants were aged about 18 to 95 years, lived in under 30 US areas, and enrolled virtually. The study counted Cohort 3 donors as recovered given two negative PCRs, clearance, or symptom resolution. The assay was immunoSEQ multiplex PCR, and TCRdb's table has in-frame clones only and misses some. The data contain 150,000 or so clones, roughly four fifths of them seen just once; the ten biggest clones take up approximately 8.4%. The chain recombines TRBV7-2 with TRBJ1-4; 9 bases agree with TRBD1. The clonotype comes from a man aged 50 or older who had recovered from COVID-19. Sequenced: PBMCs or T cells enriched from blood (not recorded which). CDR3 nucleotides: TGTGCCAGCAGCTTAGTGGACAGGGGAACTGAAAAACTGTTTTTT. Its protein product is CASSLVDRGTEKLFF.